The rows below give T cell receptor beta chains drawn from one sample of a study of blood T cell repertoires in COVID-19. Libraries were prepared by immunoSEQ multiplex PCR; TCRdb keeps only in-frame clonotypes and omits some of them. The sample lists 120,000 to 150,000 clones, 85% to 90% occurring once. The sequenced material came from peripheral blood. These receptors came from a woman aged 60 to 75 with acute or convalescent COVID-19. Both conserved end residues are part of each CDR3. The order of the fields is CDR3 length, V gene, J gene, clone size, D gene, CDR3 protein, CDR3 DNA. The D gene is left open where the match is weak. A row's size may be missing; if present it is once, few, many or a size class.

16	TRBV4-1	TRBJ1-2	.	.	CASSQEERARRGGYTF	TGCGCCAGCAGCCAAGAGGAGAGGGCTCGGCGGGGTGGCTACACCTTC
18	TRBV6-7	TRBJ2-2	.	TRBD1	CASSWTAPRGQSTGELFF	TGTGCCAGCAGTTGGACGGCACCGAGGGGGCAGAGCACCGGGGAGCTGTTTTTT
11	TRBV12-3/TRBV12-4	TRBJ2-1	.	TRBD2	CASSIAGGQFF	TGTGCCAGCAGCATAGCGGGGGGGCAGTTCTTC
13	TRBV5-4	TRBJ2-1	once	TRBD2	CASSSRLADEQFF	TGTGCCAGCAGCTCAAGACTAGCTGATGAGCAGTTCTTC
13	TRBV11-2	TRBJ2-1	.	.	CASSLGTQNEQFF	TGTGCCAGCAGCTTAGGGACTCAAAATGAGCAGTTCTTC
15	TRBV27	TRBJ2-3	.	TRBD1	CASGTQGGGTDTQYF	TGTGCCAGCGGGACACAGGGGGGTGGCACAGATACGCAGTATTTT
15	TRBV7-9	TRBJ2-7	.	.	CASSLHLAQPYEQYF	TGTGCCAGCAGCCTTCATCTGGCCCAACCCTACGAGCAGTACTTC
14	TRBV15	TRBJ2-7	.	.	CATSRVSGPYEQYF	TGTGCCACCAGCAGAGTAAGCGGTCCCTACGAGCAGTACTTC
13	TRBV4-2	TRBJ2-7	once	TRBD1	CASSQTGGYEQYF	TGTGCCAGCAGCCAGACAGGGGGCTACGAGCAGTACTTC
15	TRBV6-2/TRBV6-3	TRBJ2-5	.	TRBD2	CASSYMGSGVETQYF	TGTGCCAGCAGTTATATGGGCAGCGGGGTGGAGACCCAGTACTTC
12	TRBV29-1	TRBJ1-2	few	TRBD1	CSAGQSGYGYTF	TGCAGCGCGGGACAGAGCGGCTATGGCTACACCTTC
15	TRBV18	TRBJ1-3	.	.	CASSPLTDSGNTIYF	TGTGCCAGCTCACCACTGACAGACTCTGGAAACACCATATATTTT
15	TRBV28	TRBJ1-1	.	TRBD1	CASIDPGQGWEEAFF	TGTGCCAGCATTGACCCGGGACAGGGGTGGGAGGAAGCTTTCTTT
15	TRBV19	TRBJ1-3	.	.	CASRDRGSAGNTIYF	TGTGCCAGTAGGGACAGAGGATCAGCTGGAAACACCATATATTTT
14	TRBV13	TRBJ2-7	.	TRBD1	CASSLDRGVGEQYF	TGTGCCAGCAGCTTAGACAGGGGGGTTGGCGAGCAGTACTTC
15	TRBV28	TRBJ2-2	.	.	CASRSGTPTGGELFF	TGTGCCAGCAGATCCGGGACTCCCACCGGCGGGGAGCTGTTTTTT
13	TRBV7-3	TRBJ1-1	.	TRBD1	CASSLSGQGEAFF	TGTGCCAGCAGCTTATCCGGACAGGGCGAAGCTTTCTTT
13	TRBV27	TRBJ1-5	.	.	CASSLGPNQPQHF	TGTGCCAGCAGTTTAGGCCCCAATCAGCCCCAGCATTTT
18	TRBV5-1	TRBJ1-1	.	.	CASSLRGSSMSTITEAFF	TGCGCCAGCAGCTTGCGTGGCAGTAGTATGTCAACTATAACTGAAGCTTTCTTT
15	TRBV20-1	TRBJ1-6	.	.	CSASQGRTINSPLHF	TGCAGTGCTAGTCAGGGGCGTACTATTAATTCACCCCTCCACTTT
18	TRBV7-8	TRBJ2-7	.	TRBD2	CASSTTRTSGDSSYEQYF	TGTGCCAGCAGCACAACCCGGACTAGCGGAGACAGCTCCTACGAGCAGTACTTC
14	TRBV6-5	TRBJ2-2	.	.	CASNVLTNTGELFF	TGTGCCAGCAATGTACTAACGAACACCGGGGAGCTGTTTTTT
12	TRBV6-2/TRBV6-3	TRBJ1-2	.	.	CASSTTDYGYTF	TGTGCCAGCAGTACCACAGACTATGGCTACACCTTC
13	TRBV18	TRBJ1-2	once	.	CASSPRGADGYTF	TGTGCCAGCTCACCACGGGGAGCTGATGGCTACACCTTC
17	TRBV27	TRBJ2-6	.	TRBD1	CASSFLRTGGGANVLTF	TGTGCCAGCAGTTTCCTCCGGACAGGCGGTGGGGCCAACGTCCTGACTTTC
16	TRBV9	TRBJ2-7	once	TRBD1	CASSSTSGQDSYEQYF	TGTGCCAGCAGCTCAACCTCCGGACAGGACTCCTACGAGCAGTACTTC
12	TRBV6-5	TRBJ1-1	.	.	CASRQTGTEAFF	TGTGCCAGCAGGCAAACGGGCACTGAAGCTTTCTTT
14	TRBV28	TRBJ2-4	few	TRBD2	CATLAGGSKNIQYF	TGTGCCACCCTAGCGGGGGGGTCCAAAAACATTCAGTACTTC
17	TRBV30	TRBJ1-1	.	.	CAWSVGLSTGRGTEAFF	TGTGCCTGGAGTGTGGGGTTATCGACAGGAAGGGGCACTGAAGCTTTCTTT
15	TRBV7-9	TRBJ2-1	.	TRBD1	CASSSTGGPDNEQFF	TGTGCCAGCAGCTCCACAGGGGGCCCGGACAATGAGCAGTTCTTC
14	TRBV6-5	TRBJ1-3	few	.	CASIPSPIGNTIYF	TGTGCCAGCATCCCTAGTCCCATTGGAAACACCATATATTTT
15	TRBV3-1/TRBV3-2	TRBJ2-1	once	.	CASSQDGQGRNEQFF	TGTGCCAGCAGCCAAGATGGGCAGGGTAGGAATGAGCAGTTCTTC
14	TRBV11-2	TRBJ1-1	once	.	CASSLESTGPEAFF	TGTGCCAGCAGCTTAGAGTCGACAGGCCCTGAAGCTTTCTTT
15	TRBV5-1	TRBJ2-1	few	TRBD2	CASKTGTSGGNEQFF	TGCGCCAGCAAGACCGGGACTAGCGGGGGTAATGAGCAGTTCTTC
14	TRBV2	TRBJ1-1	.	.	CASSEREGSTEAFF	TGTGCCAGCAGTGAAAGGGAGGGGTCCACTGAAGCTTTCTTT
14	TRBV6-5	TRBJ2-7	.	.	CATKLVAHSYEQYF	TGTGCCACTAAGCTTGTAGCGCACTCCTACGAGCAGTACTTC
17	TRBV19	TRBJ1-5	.	TRBD1	CASSIGPGGLSNQPQHF	TGTGCCAGTAGTATAGGGCCAGGGGGCCTGAGCAATCAGCCCCAGCATTTT
11	TRBV20-1	TRBJ1-5	.	TRBD1	CSASQGVPQHF	TGCAGTGCTTCCCAGGGGGTTCCCCAGCATTTT
13	TRBV24-1	TRBJ2-1	.	.	CATSAPDTNEQFF	TGTGCCACCAGTGCCCCTGACACAAATGAGCAGTTCTTC
13	TRBV28	TRBJ1-1	.	.	CASSPRVGTEAFF	TGTGCCAGCAGTCCCAGGGTCGGCACTGAAGCTTTCTTT
14	TRBV30	TRBJ2-1	.	.	CAWSVPSSYNEQFF	TGTGCCTGGAGTGTACCGAGCTCCTACAATGAGCAGTTCTTC
11	TRBV19	TRBJ2-7	.	.	CASGIAYEQYF	TGTGCCAGCGGGATCGCCTACGAGCAGTACTTC
14	TRBV6-7	TRBJ2-1	.	.	CASSYPFVHNEQFF	TGTGCCAGCAGTTACCCTTTCGTCCACAATGAGCAGTTCTTC
17	TRBV18	TRBJ2-3	once	TRBD2	CASSPETSGGFTDTQYF	TGTGCCAGCTCACCCGAGACTAGCGGGGGGTTCACAGATACGCAGTATTTT
15	TRBV5-1	TRBJ1-3	.	.	CASSLEQGSGNTIYF	TGCGCCAGCAGCTTAGAACAGGGCTCTGGAAACACCATATATTTT
11	TRBV2	TRBJ2-1	.	.	CASSELNEQFF	TGTGCCAGCAGTGAATTAAATGAGCAGTTCTTC
16	TRBV7-6	TRBJ2-1	.	TRBD2	CASSLSPTSGHNEQFF	TGTGCCAGCAGCTTATCCCCGACTAGCGGACACAATGAGCAGTTCTTC
13	TRBV10-1	TRBJ1-1	.	TRBD1	CASTRGLCTEAFF	TGCGCCAGCACGAGGGGGCTATGCACTGAAGCTTTCTTT
15	TRBV5-1	TRBJ1-3	.	.	CASRRDESSGNTIYF	TGCGCCAGCAGGCGGGACGAAAGCTCTGGAAACACCATATATTTT
15	TRBV6-5	TRBJ2-1	once	TRBD1	CASTSPGQGRYEQFF	TGTGCCAGCACCTCACCGGGACAGGGGCGTTATGAGCAGTTCTTC
14	TRBV5-1	TRBJ2-3	once	.	CASSLSSSTDTQYF	TGCGCCAGCAGCTTGTCCTCTAGCACAGATACGCAGTATTTT
11	TRBV19	TRBJ1-1	.	.	CASSIPFEAFF	TGTGCCAGTAGTATCCCTTTTGAAGCTTTCTTT
14	TRBV28	TRBJ1-6	few	TRBD1	CASSPGQGARPLHF	TGTGCCAGCAGCCCGGGACAGGGGGCTCGGCCCCTCCACTTT